These T cell receptor beta chains were read from a single sample in a study of blood T cell repertoires in COVID-19. Clones were read by immunoSEQ multiplex PCR, and TCRdb kept only the in-frame ones, dropping some. The table shows over 200,000 clones, with 89% occurring only once. Sample: peripheral blood. These receptors came from a man aged 60 to 75 who had recovered from COVID-19. Both conserved end residues are part of each CDR3. A D gene is named only where the DNA matches it firmly. For some rows the clone size is stated as once, few or many, or as a class when expanded; others skip it.

abundance: -; d_gene: -; v_gene: TRBV10-2; j_gene: TRBJ2-1; CDR3nt: TGCGCCAGCAGTCTAACGGGGTCACAGTTCTTC; CDR3aa: CASSLTGSQFF
abundance: -; d_gene: TRBD2; v_gene: TRBV11-1; j_gene: TRBJ2-7; CDR3nt: TGTGCCAGCAGCGTAGAGGGACTATCCCCCTCCGAGCAGTACTTC; CDR3aa: CASSVEGLSPSEQYF
abundance: -; d_gene: TRBD1; v_gene: TRBV3-1/TRBV3-2; j_gene: TRBJ1-5; CDR3nt: TGTGCCAGCAGCCAAGCGGGACAGGTGGGGAAGCCCCAGCATTTT; CDR3aa: CASSQAGQVGKPQHF
abundance: -; d_gene: TRBD2; v_gene: TRBV5-1; j_gene: TRBJ2-2; CDR3nt: TGCGCCAGCAGCCCGGGACTAGCGGGGGACGGGGAGCTGTTTTTT; CDR3aa: CASSPGLAGDGELFF
abundance: -; d_gene: -; v_gene: TRBV2; j_gene: TRBJ2-7; CDR3nt: TGTGCCAGCAAGACAGGACACTCCTACGAGCAGTACTTC; CDR3aa: CASKTGHSYEQYF
abundance: -; d_gene: TRBD1; v_gene: TRBV2; j_gene: TRBJ2-1; CDR3nt: TGTGCCAGCAACACCCGGACAGGGTCGGGTGAGCAGTTCTTC; CDR3aa: CASNTRTGSGEQFF
abundance: -; d_gene: -; v_gene: TRBV27; j_gene: TRBJ2-7; CDR3nt: TGTGCCAGCAGTTTATCGTATCGGGGGACCTACGAGCAGTACTTC; CDR3aa: CASSLSYRGTYEQYF
abundance: once; d_gene: -; v_gene: TRBV5-1; j_gene: TRBJ1-2; CDR3nt: TGCGCCAGCAGCTTGGAGGGGGAAGTTGGCTATGGCTACACCTTC; CDR3aa: CASSLEGEVGYGYTF
abundance: -; d_gene: TRBD2; v_gene: TRBV5-1; j_gene: TRBJ2-3; CDR3nt: TGCGCCAGCAAGGTCTCGCCCGGGGGGGCCACAGATACGCAGTATTTT; CDR3aa: CASKVSPGGATDTQYF
abundance: -; d_gene: TRBD2; v_gene: TRBV2; j_gene: TRBJ2-1; CDR3nt: TGTGCCAGCTGGCGGGGGGGCCTTTATGAGCAGTTCTTC; CDR3aa: CASWRGGLYEQFF
abundance: many; d_gene: -; v_gene: TRBV11-3; j_gene: TRBJ1-1; CDR3nt: TGTGCCAGCAGCTTAGGTAGTCGGAACACTGAAGCTTTCTTT; CDR3aa: CASSLGSRNTEAFF
abundance: -; d_gene: TRBD2; v_gene: TRBV6-2/TRBV6-3; j_gene: TRBJ2-1; CDR3nt: TGTGCCAGCAGTTCTAGCGGGGGGAAATTAGATGAGCAGTTCTTC; CDR3aa: CASSSSGGKLDEQFF
abundance: -; d_gene: TRBD2; v_gene: TRBV9; j_gene: TRBJ2-1; CDR3nt: TGTGCCAGCAGCGTAGTTGGAGCGGGAGGGCTCAGGGGTGAGCAGTTCTTC; CDR3aa: CASSVVGAGGLRGEQFF
abundance: -; d_gene: -; v_gene: TRBV6-5; j_gene: TRBJ2-1; CDR3nt: TGTGCCAGCAGTTACGGGACTCCAACCTACAATGAGCAGTTCTTC; CDR3aa: CASSYGTPTYNEQFF
abundance: -; d_gene: TRBD1; v_gene: TRBV28; j_gene: TRBJ1-5; CDR3nt: TGTGCCAGCAGCCGTGGGACAGGGGGCATGCGGGAGCCCCAGCATTTT; CDR3aa: CASSRGTGGMREPQHF
abundance: -; d_gene: TRBD1; v_gene: TRBV19; j_gene: TRBJ2-1; CDR3nt: TGTGCCAGTGAAGTGACAGGGACCTACAATGAGCAGTTCTTC; CDR3aa: CASEVTGTYNEQFF
abundance: -; d_gene: -; v_gene: TRBV7-8; j_gene: TRBJ1-2; CDR3nt: TGTGCCAGCAGCTTAGCGCTAGGGGGTTACTATGGCTACACCTTC; CDR3aa: CASSLALGGYYGYTF
abundance: -; d_gene: -; v_gene: TRBV28; j_gene: TRBJ2-7; CDR3nt: TGTGCCAGCAGCGGGGGACAGCGTTTGTCCTACGAGCAGTACTTC; CDR3aa: CASSGGQRLSYEQYF
abundance: once; d_gene: -; v_gene: TRBV21-1; j_gene: TRBJ1-2; CDR3nt: TGTGCCAGCAGCCGTCAAGGTCCGGGGGGCTACACCTTC; CDR3aa: CASSRQGPGGYTF
abundance: -; d_gene: -; v_gene: TRBV18; j_gene: TRBJ2-6; CDR3nt: TGTGCCAGCTCACCCTCAGGCCATCTCAACGTCCTGACTTTC; CDR3aa: CASSPSGHLNVLTF
abundance: -; d_gene: -; v_gene: TRBV5-1; j_gene: TRBJ2-7; CDR3nt: TGCGCCAGCAGCTCCCCGGACAGAACCTACGAGCAGTACTTC; CDR3aa: CASSSPDRTYEQYF
abundance: -; d_gene: TRBD1; v_gene: TRBV18; j_gene: TRBJ2-7; CDR3nt: TGTGCCAGCTCACCAGATGACAGGGGACGTGACGAGCAGTACTTC; CDR3aa: CASSPDDRGRDEQYF
abundance: -; d_gene: TRBD2; v_gene: TRBV24-1; j_gene: TRBJ2-2; CDR3nt: TGTGCCACCAGTGCAGGCGGGAGGAACACCGGGGAGCTGTTTTTT; CDR3aa: CATSAGGRNTGELFF
abundance: -; d_gene: TRBD2; v_gene: TRBV5-4; j_gene: TRBJ2-3; CDR3nt: TGTGCCAGCAGCTTGGGGCGGGGGGCAGTTGATACGCAGTATTTT; CDR3aa: CASSLGRGAVDTQYF
abundance: -; d_gene: TRBD1; v_gene: TRBV18; j_gene: TRBJ1-5; CDR3nt: TGTGCCAGCTCACCATACTCCGGGACAGGAAACCAGCCCCAGCATTTT; CDR3aa: CASSPYSGTGNQPQHF
abundance: -; d_gene: -; v_gene: TRBV9; j_gene: TRBJ1-3; CDR3nt: TGTGCCAGCAGCGTAGAGGGGGGAAACACCATATATTTT; CDR3aa: CASSVEGGNTIYF
abundance: -; d_gene: TRBD2; v_gene: TRBV28; j_gene: TRBJ2-1; CDR3nt: TGTGCCAGCAGTTCTTTAGCGGGATGGATTATAAGGGAGCAGTTCTTC; CDR3aa: CASSSLAGWIIREQFF
abundance: few; d_gene: -; v_gene: TRBV7-2; j_gene: TRBJ2-7; CDR3nt: TGTGCCAGCAGCTTACAGTTCGGGAGTGGGGGCGAGCAGTACTTC; CDR3aa: CASSLQFGSGGEQYF
abundance: -; d_gene: -; v_gene: TRBV27; j_gene: TRBJ2-2; CDR3nt: TGTGCCAGCACGCGAGCAAACACCGGGGAGCTGTTTTTT; CDR3aa: CASTRANTGELFF
abundance: -; d_gene: -; v_gene: TRBV9; j_gene: TRBJ2-1; CDR3nt: TGTGCCAGCAACGTAAGGGACATAAGAACCTACAATGAGCAGTTCTTC; CDR3aa: CASNVRDIRTYNEQFF
abundance: -; d_gene: TRBD1; v_gene: TRBV5-1; j_gene: TRBJ1-4; CDR3nt: TGCGCCAGCAGCTTGGGACAGGGGGCGTCGGCTAATGAAAAACTGTTTTTT; CDR3aa: CASSLGQGASANEKLFF
abundance: -; d_gene: TRBD1; v_gene: TRBV4-2; j_gene: TRBJ1-6; CDR3nt: TGTGCCAGCAGCCGACCGGGACAGGGCCTGAATTCACCCCTCCACTTT; CDR3aa: CASSRPGQGLNSPLHF
abundance: -; d_gene: TRBD1; v_gene: TRBV7-6; j_gene: TRBJ2-1; CDR3nt: TGTGCCAGCAGCTCAGCCTACAGGGGCCTGACGGGTCCTTACAATGAGCAGTTCTTC; CDR3aa: CASSSAYRGLTGPYNEQFF
abundance: -; d_gene: TRBD1; v_gene: TRBV6-6; j_gene: TRBJ1-4; CDR3nt: TGTGCCAGCAGCCATGGACAGGGGTGGGAAAAACTGTTTTTT; CDR3aa: CASSHGQGWEKLFF
abundance: -; d_gene: -; v_gene: TRBV18; j_gene: TRBJ2-5; CDR3nt: TGTGCCAGCTCACCACAAGTGGGGAGAGAGACCCAGTACTTC; CDR3aa: CASSPQVGRETQYF
abundance: -; d_gene: TRBD1; v_gene: TRBV6-5; j_gene: TRBJ2-1; CDR3nt: TGTGCCAGCAGACCACAGGGGCGCTGGAATGAGCAGTTCTTC; CDR3aa: CASRPQGRWNEQFF
abundance: -; d_gene: -; v_gene: TRBV5-1; j_gene: TRBJ1-4; CDR3nt: TGCGCCAGCAGCTTGAAGGGGAAAGTTGAAAAACTGTTTTTT; CDR3aa: CASSLKGKVEKLFF
abundance: -; d_gene: -; v_gene: TRBV5-5; j_gene: TRBJ1-3; CDR3nt: TGTGCCAGCAGCTTGTTTGGTGGCGGGAACACCATATATTTT; CDR3aa: CASSLFGGGNTIYF
abundance: -; d_gene: TRBD2; v_gene: TRBV10-3; j_gene: TRBJ2-1; CDR3nt: TGTGCCATCAGTGAGTCGGCCTCGGGGGGGCAGTTCTTC; CDR3aa: CAISESASGGQFF
abundance: -; d_gene: -; v_gene: TRBV4-3; j_gene: TRBJ1-4; CDR3nt: TGCGCCAGCAGCCAAGATCCGGGACTGAACGTCGAAAAACTGTTTTTT; CDR3aa: CASSQDPGLNVEKLFF
abundance: -; d_gene: -; v_gene: TRBV5-1; j_gene: TRBJ2-2; CDR3nt: TGCGCCAGCAGCCTACGGGGACAGAACACCGGGGAGCTGTTTTTT; CDR3aa: CASSLRGQNTGELFF
abundance: -; d_gene: -; v_gene: TRBV19; j_gene: TRBJ1-1; CDR3nt: TGTGCCAGTACCCTAGGACAGACTGAAGCTTTCTTT; CDR3aa: CASTLGQTEAFF
abundance: -; d_gene: -; v_gene: TRBV7-7; j_gene: TRBJ2-2; CDR3nt: TGTGCCAGCAGCTCCGGGACAACGAACACCGGGGAGCTGTTTTTT; CDR3aa: CASSSGTTNTGELFF
abundance: -; d_gene: -; v_gene: TRBV28; j_gene: TRBJ2-4; CDR3nt: TGTGCCAGCAGTTTGGGAGGCATTCAGTACTTC; CDR3aa: CASSLGGIQYF
abundance: -; d_gene: TRBD2; v_gene: TRBV5-4; j_gene: TRBJ2-1; CDR3nt: TGTGCCAGCAGCTCCCCCATTAGCGGGAGCTACAATGAGCAGTTCTTC; CDR3aa: CASSSPISGSYNEQFF
abundance: -; d_gene: -; v_gene: TRBV18; j_gene: TRBJ1-3; CDR3nt: TGTGCCAGCTCACCCGACATCTCTGGAAACACCATATATTTT; CDR3aa: CASSPDISGNTIYF